This note documents a single TCR beta chain sequence. This record comes from a study of blood T cell repertoires in COVID-19. Study-level information: In each case, the material was cDNA or gDNA derived from T cells, B-cell-depleted T cells, or PBMCs.

The germline CDR1 and CDR2 sequences are SGHTA and FQGNSA. CDR3 length: 14 amino acids. V lost 5 bases, J lost 8 bases, and 6 bases stayed unmatched. Per the original data handling: The authors estimated nucleated cell counts from reference gene primer amplification. Some clones are missing from TCRdb's copy, which holds only in-frame ones; the method was immunoSEQ multiplex PCR. For V, J and clone size, that table is used; D and trimming come from the DNA. Here the sample spans over 120,000 clones, around 89% being singletons. The chain joins TRBV7-2 to TRBJ2-1; 10 nucleotides align to TRBD1. The sample consisted of peripheral blood. The TCR originated in a man aged 55-75 years with active or convalescent COVID-19. The CDR3: CASSAGTGVDEQFF. The CDR3 region has the DNA TGTGCCAGCAGCGCCGGGACAGGGGTTGATGAGCAGTTCTTC.